These T cell receptor beta chains were read from a single sample in a study of blood T cell repertoires in COVID-19. The data were produced by immunoSEQ multiplex PCR, yet TCRdb's version contains in-frame clones alone and is incomplete. The sample yields more than 85,000 clones, approximately 84% seen once. Sequenced: peripheral blood. Receptors originate from a man between 40 and 49 years old with active or convalescent COVID-19. The CDR3 runs from the conserved cysteine through the conserved F or W. The order of the fields is J gene, D gene, V gene, clone size, CDR3 DNA, CDR3 protein. The D gene is left open where the match is weak. For some rows the clone size is stated as once, few or many, or as a class when expanded; others skip it.

J gene: TRBJ2-1
D gene: TRBD1
V gene: TRBV9
clone size: .
CDR3 DNA: TGTGCCAGCAGCGCACCCCCGGGACAGGGGGCGAAAAATGAGCAGTTCTTC
CDR3 protein: CASSAPPGQGAKNEQFF

J gene: TRBJ2-5
D gene: TRBD1
V gene: TRBV7-9
clone size: .
CDR3 DNA: TGTGCCAGCAGTAACTACCTGACAGGGCGAGAGACCCAGTACTTC
CDR3 protein: CASSNYLTGRETQYF

J gene: TRBJ1-4
D gene: TRBD1
V gene: TRBV9
clone size: once
CDR3 DNA: TGTGCCAGCAGCATAACCGGGACAGTTAATGAAAAACTGTTTTTT
CDR3 protein: CASSITGTVNEKLFF

J gene: TRBJ1-5
D gene: .
V gene: TRBV5-4
clone size: .
CDR3 DNA: TGTGCCAGCAGCTTGGTGAGGTCTGGGGGCGGCAATCAGCCCCAGCATTTT
CDR3 protein: CASSLVRSGGGNQPQHF

J gene: TRBJ1-6
D gene: .
V gene: TRBV6-2/TRBV6-3
clone size: .
CDR3 DNA: TGTGCCAGCAGTTACTTAGTTTCACCCCTCCACTTT
CDR3 protein: CASSYLVSPLHF

J gene: TRBJ1-1
D gene: .
V gene: TRBV2
clone size: .
CDR3 DNA: TGTGCCAGCAGACCCGGCGGGGGGCCCCGCACTGAAGCTTTCTTT
CDR3 protein: CASRPGGGPRTEAFF

J gene: TRBJ1-1
D gene: TRBD1
V gene: TRBV9
clone size: .
CDR3 DNA: TGTGCCAGCAGCGCGGACAGGGGTCCACCGGGGGGCACTGAAGCTTTCTTT
CDR3 protein: CASSADRGPPGGTEAFF

J gene: TRBJ1-2
D gene: TRBD1
V gene: TRBV5-6
clone size: once
CDR3 DNA: TGTGCCAGCAGCTCCGGTGGGACAGGTTATGGCTACACCTTC
CDR3 protein: CASSSGGTGYGYTF

J gene: TRBJ2-2
D gene: .
V gene: TRBV6-5
clone size: .
CDR3 DNA: TGTGCCAGCAGGTCACAGGTGAACACCGGGGAGCTGTTTTTT
CDR3 protein: CASRSQVNTGELFF

J gene: TRBJ1-5
D gene: TRBD1
V gene: TRBV6-6
clone size: .
CDR3 DNA: TGTGCCAGCAGCCCCAAGACAGGGAAGGATCAGCCCCAGCATTTT
CDR3 protein: CASSPKTGKDQPQHF

J gene: TRBJ2-1
D gene: .
V gene: TRBV6-2/TRBV6-3
clone size: .
CDR3 DNA: TGTGCCAGCAGCGACGTCACAGGGCTACTGAGCAATGAGCAGTTCTTC
CDR3 protein: CASSDVTGLLSNEQFF

J gene: TRBJ2-1
D gene: TRBD2
V gene: TRBV4-1
clone size: .
CDR3 DNA: TGCGCCAGCAGTAAACTAGCGGGGGGGTCTTCCTACAATGAGCAGTTCTTC
CDR3 protein: CASSKLAGGSSYNEQFF